The 3 T cell receptor beta chains presented below share a single source sample, sequenced in a study of blood T cell repertoires in COVID-19. TCRdb keeps only in-frame clones here, not all; method: immunoSEQ multiplex PCR. The repertoire holds about 460,000 clones, with about nine tenths as singletons. What was sequenced was PBMCs or T cells enriched from blood (not recorded which). The receptors originated from a woman aged 60-70 years who had recovered from COVID-19.

J is TRBJ2-7 and V is TRBV2; D ambiguous. This CDR3 region has 11 residues. Germline V CDR1 and CDR2: SNHLY, FYNNEI. With 5 bases removed from V and 3 bases from J, the gap between germline ends came to 5 bases. DNA for the CDR3: TGTGCCAGCAGTCTTTACTACGAGCAGTACTTC. Protein product: CASSLYYEQYF.

The chain joins TRBV5-1 to TRBJ1-1; D perhaps matches TRBD1 (6 bases). With 3 bases removed from V and 4 bases from J, the gap between germline ends came to 19 bases. This CDR3 spans 16 amino acids. Germline CDR1 and CDR2: SGHRS and YFSETQ. The DNA for the CDR3 is TGCGCCAGCAGCTACTCCCAAGGGGGAAGTAGCACTGAAGCTTTCTTT. This gives the protein CASSYSQGGSSTEAFF.

This rearrangement joins TRBV12-3 or TRBV12-4 to TRBJ1-1; 8 bases are a match to TRBD1. With 3 bases clipped from V and 6 bases from J, the junction kept 3 bases outside the gene matches. The CDR3 covers 13 residues. Here the CDR3 DNA reads TGTGCCAGCAGTTTGACAGGGGACGCTGAAGCTTTCTTT. Amino acids: CASSLTGDAEAFF.